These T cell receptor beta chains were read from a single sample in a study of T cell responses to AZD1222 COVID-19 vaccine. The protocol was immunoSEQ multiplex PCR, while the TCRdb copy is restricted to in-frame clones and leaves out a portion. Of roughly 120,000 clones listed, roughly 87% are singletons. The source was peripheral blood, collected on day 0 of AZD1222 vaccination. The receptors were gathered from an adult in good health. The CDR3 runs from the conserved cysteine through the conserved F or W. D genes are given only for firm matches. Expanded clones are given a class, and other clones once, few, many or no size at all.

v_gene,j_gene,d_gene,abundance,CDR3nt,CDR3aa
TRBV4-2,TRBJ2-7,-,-,TGTGCCAGCAGCCAAGCCCGCGGGGGCAGCACCTACGAGCAGTACTTC,CASSQARGGSTYEQYF
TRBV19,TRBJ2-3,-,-,TGTGCCAGTAGTATAGATCAAGGTGCTTTATCCACAGATACGCAGTATTTT,CASSIDQGALSTDTQYF
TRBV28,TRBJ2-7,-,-,TGTGCCAGCAGTTTAGGTCCCGGGCAGGGTAAGAGTCCGTACTTC,CASSLGPGQGKSPYF
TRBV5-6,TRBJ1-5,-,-,TGTGCCAGCACCTCAGCTTCTCACCTGGGCAATCAGCCCCAGCATTTT,CASTSASHLGNQPQHF
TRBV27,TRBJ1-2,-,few,TGTGCCAGCAGCCCTGTAGGGAGGTGGTATGGCTACACCTTC,CASSPVGRWYGYTF
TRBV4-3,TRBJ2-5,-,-,TGCGCCAGCAGCCAAGATAGGGGGAGTGGGACCCAGTACTTC,CASSQDRGSGTQYF
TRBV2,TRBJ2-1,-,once,TGTGCCAGCAGTCAGGGGAATGAGCAGTTCTTC,CASSQGNEQFF
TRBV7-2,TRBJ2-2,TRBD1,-,TGTGCCAGCAGCCACCGGACAGGGGCCGGGGAGCTGTTTTTT,CASSHRTGAGELFF
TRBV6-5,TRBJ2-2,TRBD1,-,TGTGCCAGCAGTTACGGACAGGGTCTCACCGGGGAGCTGTTTTTT,CASSYGQGLTGELFF
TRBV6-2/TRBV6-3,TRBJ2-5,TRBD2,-,TGTGCCAGCAGTTACATGGCTAGCGGGAAGGAGACCCAGTACTTC,CASSYMASGKETQYF
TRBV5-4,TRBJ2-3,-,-,TGTGCCAGCAGCTTGCCGACAGGCCATAGCACAGATACGCAGTATTTT,CASSLPTGHSTDTQYF
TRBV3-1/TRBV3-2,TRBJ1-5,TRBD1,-,TGTGCCAGCAGCCAAGTTCCGGGACAGCTCCAATATCCCCAGCATTTT,CASSQVPGQLQYPQHF
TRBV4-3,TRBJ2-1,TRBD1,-,TGCGCCAGCAGCCAAGATTGGACAGGAAAATACAATGAGCAGTTCTTC,CASSQDWTGKYNEQFF
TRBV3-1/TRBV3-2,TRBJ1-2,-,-,TGTGCCAGCAACCCCAGCAGGGCGGGGCTCTATGGCTACACCTTC,CASNPSRAGLYGYTF
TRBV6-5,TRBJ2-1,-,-,TGTGCCACTAGGAGGAGGTCGGGGAACGACAATGAGCAGTTCTTC,CATRRRSGNDNEQFF
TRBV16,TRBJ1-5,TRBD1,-,TGTGCCAGCAGCCAAGGGGACAGGCTTCGATATAGCAATCAGCCCCAGCATTTT,CASSQGDRLRYSNQPQHF
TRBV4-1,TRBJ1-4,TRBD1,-,TGCGCCAGCAGCCAAAAGGGACAGGGGAATGAAAAACTGTTTTTT,CASSQKGQGNEKLFF
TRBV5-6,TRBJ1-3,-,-,TGTGCCAGCAGCTTGGGCTACACAGGACCCTCTGGAAACACCATATATTTT,CASSLGYTGPSGNTIYF
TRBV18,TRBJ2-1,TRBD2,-,TGTGCCAGCTCACCAGGGTGGACTAGCAAGTCCTACAATGAGCAGTTCTTC,CASSPGWTSKSYNEQFF
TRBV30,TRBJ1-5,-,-,TGTGCCTGGACCTCGAACCTTTTGCAGCCCCAGCATTTT,CAWTSNLLQPQHF
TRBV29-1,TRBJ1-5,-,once,TGCAGCGTCGCACACCAGCCCCAGCATTTT,CSVAHQPQHF
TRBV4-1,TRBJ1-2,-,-,TGCGCCAGCAGCCAAGTAACGTTGGGGAACTATGGCTACACCTTC,CASSQVTLGNYGYTF
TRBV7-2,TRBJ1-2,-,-,TGTGCCAGCAGCCCCTCGGCAGGGCAGGGCTACACCTTC,CASSPSAGQGYTF
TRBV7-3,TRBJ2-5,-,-,TGTGCCAGCAGCTTAGCAGAGGCGGGAGAGACCCAGTACTTC,CASSLAEAGETQYF
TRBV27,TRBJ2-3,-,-,TGTGCCAGCAGTTTATCGGGAAAGGGGCTAGGGACAGATACGCAGTATTTT,CASSLSGKGLGTDTQYF
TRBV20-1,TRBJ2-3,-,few,TGCAGTGGAACTACGATCGCTACGCAGTATTTT,CSGTTIATQYF
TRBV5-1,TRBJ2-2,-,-,TGCGCCAGCAGCTTGGAGTGGCCAGGCCGGAACACCGGGGAGCTGTTTTTT,CASSLEWPGRNTGELFF
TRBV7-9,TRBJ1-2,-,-,TGTGCCAGCAGCCAATGGCCCTCGGGAACTAACTATGGCTACACCTTC,CASSQWPSGTNYGYTF
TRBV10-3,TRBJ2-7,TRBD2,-,TGTGCCATCAGTGAGTCGGCGTTGGCTAGCGGGGTGGGCGAGCAGTACTTC,CAISESALASGVGEQYF
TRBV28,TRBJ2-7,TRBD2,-,TGTGCCAGCAGGGCGGTCGGGAGGTCCTACGAGCAGTACTTC,CASRAVGRSYEQYF
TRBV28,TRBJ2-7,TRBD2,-,TGTGCCAGCAGTTTAAAGGCTAGCGGGAGTTCTAGCTACGAGCAGTACTTC,CASSLKASGSSSYEQYF
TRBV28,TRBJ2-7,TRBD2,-,TGTGCCAGCAGTTTATTAATACTAGCGGGAGTATTCAACGAGCAGTACTTC,CASSLLILAGVFNEQYF
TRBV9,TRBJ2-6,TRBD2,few,TGTGCCAGCAGCCTAACCGGCGGGGGGGCCTGGTCTGGGGCCAACGTCCTGACTTTC,CASSLTGGGAWSGANVLTF
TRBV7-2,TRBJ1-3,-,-,TGTGCCAGCAGCTTAGCGCTTTGGGGGGCTCAGTTTGGAAACACCATATATTTT,CASSLALWGAQFGNTIYF
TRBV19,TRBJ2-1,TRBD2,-,TGTGCCAGTAGTATCGGTGAGGGACTAGCGGGGTACAATGAGCAGTTCTTC,CASSIGEGLAGYNEQFF